The following is a T cell receptor beta chain sequence with its context. Libraries of TCR beta came from quantitative 5'-RACE with molecular barcodes. TCRdb independently ran MiXCR on the 5' RACE reads; one entry per CDR3 protein. This repertoire shows 55,000 or so distinct CDR3 sequences, 7.4% found once; its top ten account for around 8.5%. This sample stems from a study of CD8 T cells in ankylosing spondylitis. CDR3 size: 15 residues. V lost 3 bases and J lost 2, with 8 bases in between. CDR1 and CDR2 from the germline V gene are SEHNR and FQNEAQ (reference sequence). The sequencing sample was made of blood, either unsorted or a sorted T cell fraction (not recorded which). This chain links TRBV7-9 with TRBJ1-6, with TRBD1 as a possible D gene (6 bases). This receptor was identified in a female donor with ankylosing spondylitis or in good health (not recorded which). CDR3 nucleotides: TGTGCCAGCAGCTTCGGGGGGCCCTATAATTCACCCCTCCACTTT. Translation: CASSFGGPYNSPLHF.